This T cell receptor (beta chain) was sequenced for a study of radiation and T cells in renal cell carcinoma (dated by TCRdb to between 2020 and 2021). Describing the broader study: Samples came from a clinical trial, in which primary renal cell carcinomas received 15 Gy stereotactic body radiation therapy followed by nephrectomy 4 weeks later. In total, almost 55 samples, comprising some 25 tumors and approximately 27 peripheral blood samples, were subjected to TCR beta sequencing. A total of approximately 4 million unique CDR3 nucleotide sequences, encoding 2.5 million to 3 million unique CDR3 amino acid sequences, were found across all 50 or so samples.

TCR beta libraries were generated from genomic DNA with the immunoSEQ kit, following the manufacturer's recommendations. To prepare the libraries, a first multiplex PCR with proprietary primers was run, followed by a second PCR that added unique barcodes, and a bead cleanup was done after each round. A positive control reaction and a negative control reaction, both provided in the kit, were run with every batch of samples. The final libraries were assessed on an Agilent 4200 TapeStation D1000 ScreenTape, pooled by volume, and quantified by qPCR. Sequencing ran on an Illumina NextSeq500 with a MidOutput 150-cycle cartridge, using 156 Read1 and 15 Index1 cycles with kit custom primers. The pooled library was loaded at around 1.1 pM, and roughly 20% PhiX control was spiked in. The published analysis was carried out like this. Vendor-processed data were analyzed in R, with a clonotype defined as all T cells sharing the same CDR3 nucleotide sequence. For clone abundance analyses, frequencies were normalized to the 10,000 most abundant clones per sample. Before analysis, public T cell clones were removed, and these numbered fewer than six per sample on average. Tumor-enriched clonotypes and baseline blood-enriched clonotypes were defined as those with an abundance difference of at least 32-fold between compartments. A beta-binomial differential abundance model was applied to find clonotypes that expanded or contracted between blood time points. The Baroni-Urbani and Buser coefficient was used to measure tumor-blood repertoire similarity, and groups were compared with two-tailed Wilcoxon tests in R. TCRdb re-hosts the immuneACCESS table, in-frame sequences only. Its copies lack some clones; in the studies checked, an unresolved V gene accounts for under half of them, and the cause for the rest is not known. The V and J calls and clone size are taken from that table; D and trimming were inferred from the DNA. The sample table contains under 150,000 clones; only one count was recorded for 75% to 85% of them. The ten largest clones add up to over 1.5% of the sample.

According to the study, the label for this sample's time point signals: blood 2 weeks post-SBRT. Taken with the paper, the label for treatment or condition translates to: 15 Gy SBRT to primary tumor, nephrectomy 4 weeks later. Serial peripheral blood from radiation-treated patients was sampled at baseline, 2 weeks and 4 weeks after SBRT to track tumor-enriched clonotypes. Renal cell carcinoma with clear cell pathology was present in all patients. The QIAamp DNA Blood Mini Kit (Qiagen) was used to prepare genomic DNA for TCR sequencing. Samples were included in the analyses only if all quality control checks were passed. V was cut back by 2 bases and J by 1 base, leaving a gap of 5 bases between them. CDR1 and CDR2 (KGHSH, LQKENI) derive from the germline V gene. Measured from the cysteine to the phenylalanine, the CDR3 is 13 residues long. Only CDR3 DNA remains: 39 bases, in frame from the first base.

General conclusions and limits of the study: Top tumor clonotypes rose in blood from baseline to 2 weeks post-radiation, then contracted by 4 weeks, suggesting transient expansion of tumor-resident clones. Changes in the blood repertoire were not tracked past 4 weeks after treatment. Effects of radiation dose or scheduling on the TCR repertoire could not be addressed with the single-armed trial design. Because no pretreatment tumor biopsies were available, whether clonotypes were present in the tumor at baseline could not be determined.

This clone came up once. This clone's antigen is unknown. Base qualities are not recorded, but no much larger clone differs from it by a single base. Additional DNA sequences in this sample encode the identical CDR3. The source of this sequence is an older woman with renal cell carcinoma. The V and J segments used are TRBV18 and TRBJ1-2; D gene: possibly TRBD1, on 5 matching bases. Sample: blood, taken from a patient whose treatment included radiotherapy and nephrectomy. This receptor carries the CDR3 CASSPDSNYGYTF. The DNA sequence is as follows: TGTGCCAGCTCACCAGACAGTAACTATGGCTACACCTTC.